This T cell receptor (beta chain) was sequenced for a study of cytomegalovirus exposure and HLA in healthy donors (dated by TCRdb to the late 2010s). With regard to the full study: In an earlier analysis of under 750 of the donors, around 290 Gb of sequence data and some 120 million unique TCR beta sequences from 150 million to 200 million T cells were reported. The study combined high-throughput TCR immunosequencing, statistical association of individual TCRs with disease status, and machine learning to predict cytomegalovirus infection status. On average, around 200,000 unique TCR beta nucleotide sequences were sequenced per donor among 398 genotyped donors of the cohort, with roughly a sixth of those sequences being non-productive. A handful of DR-DQ haplotypes were treated as single units for association and clustering because of strong linkage in the cohort. Genome-wide SNP genotypes for about 65% of the roughly 670 donors were used in a later genetic analysis, which treated that subset as a discovery cohort. In a later analysis, previously published TCR beta repertoires from fewer than 750 donors were re-analyzed and high-resolution HLA genotyping was added so that TCR occurrence patterns could be studied. In an earlier analysis of a few hundred of the donors, high-throughput TCR beta sequencing was used to judge whether each TCR beta V gene segment behaved as functional or pseudogenic. Of the roughly 400 genotyped donors, around 81% fell in the genetic ancestry cluster associated with self-reported Caucasian donors. All discovery cohort repertoires had been generated on a single sequencing platform. Typing coverage differed by locus: A, B, C, DRB1 and DQB1 were typed in roughly 629-630 donors, DQA1 in about 500, DPA1 in around 610, and DPB1 in 400 to 480. An early release covering some 640 HLA-typed donors comprised 250 to 350 gigabases of sequencing data and around 80 million unique TCR sequences. The later analysis used no new phenotypic data to find candidate immune exposures, relying instead on TCR beta sequences and their occurrence across donors. The T cell repertoires of 666 subjects were profiled by immunosequencing and related to cytomegalovirus serostatus. The study was designed to test whether signatures of past pathogen exposure could be identified by cataloging public T cell receptors. Alongside the repertoire data, information on donor age, sex, ethnicity and CMV serostatus was compiled. Along with the roughly 700-subject first cohort, a separate validation cohort of approximately 110 different subjects was used. HLA typing included class I and class II loci at four-digit resolution. General study outcomes and caveats: This cohort had only TCR beta chains sequenced, and the lack of alpha or paired-chain data limited which features could be detected. Because HLA typing was missing for some donors at each locus, association tests included only the typed subset. Most CMV-associated TCR beta chains appeared to be HLA-restricted in a later analysis, and the HLA associations seemed to be driven largely by CMV exposure. A later analysis associated around 16,000 TCR beta sequences with specific HLA alleles at a false discovery rate of 0.05. Cytomegalovirus status was reported to be diagnosed by the classifier with high specificity and sensitivity in both the original and validation cohorts. Assigning TCR associations to individual alleles was difficult when HLA alleles, especially DR and DQ, strongly co-occurred. A further reported finding was that TCR beta sequences accurately predicted the HLA-A and HLA-B alleles for most subjects in the first cohort. CMV serostatus was the only immune exposure information available for the cohort. A few of the identified cytomegalovirus-associated TCR beta chains were confirmed in vitro to be specific for cytomegalovirus antigens. A later genetic analysis reported fewer N-insertions in productive TCRs among donors in an Asian-associated ancestry cluster than the roughly 690-donor mean. A later analysis found that TCR association rates varied across HLA loci, with DRB1 alleles showing the most associated TCRs and HLA-C alleles the fewest. Some IMGT-functional V segments, including TRBV6-2 and TRBV6-3, could not be distinguished by the 87-base-pair reads and were therefore excluded. In a later analysis, HLA-associated TCR beta chains showed more clonal expansion and lower generation probabilities than non-associated chains that were equally common. A later genetic analysis associated a missense DCLRE1C variant with V-gene and J-gene trimming of TCR beta chains, and an independent cohort replicated the association. In a later analysis, several top co-occurrence clusters were reported to appear linked to parvovirus B19, influenza, CMV and Epstein-Barr virus. Sequencing depth was assumed to be roughly uniform across donors in the presence/absence analyses, though that assumption may not hold. The earlier analysis of 587 of the donors excluded over 15 rarely observed V segments, including chromosome 9 orphons, because counts were too low. Most TCR sequences were observed very rarely across donors, whereas some public TCRs were present in many individuals. Correlated functional status among segregating V segments might reflect linkage disequilibrium, but an unknown experimental factor could not be ruled out. In the study, some 160 TCR beta chains were listed as associated with cytomegalovirus. A cluster of highly shared sequence variants was judged likely to be a technical artifact of the sequencing pipeline. It was suggested by the authors that the approach could potentially be generalized to other disease states and immunological phenotypes. An earlier analysis of roughly 570 of the donors showed that most TCR beta V segments appeared in productive rearrangements either about 87% or about 30% of the time, which broadly matched IMGT annotations.

In total, 666 healthy bone marrow donors made up the cohort. Cohort members were all nominally healthy when sampled, although unrecorded immune exposures were likely present. The donor tested CMV seropositive and was one of the 289 seropositive cohort members. A peripheral blood sample was provided by each donor, and peripheral blood mononuclear cells were used for TCR beta sequencing. Genomic DNA extraction from the blood cell samples was performed with the Qiagen DNeasy Blood Extraction Kit. With regard to this clone: Its antigen is unknown. Qualities for individual bases were not recorded, and no much larger clone is one base off.

The junction shows trimming of 4 bases on V and 1 base on J, and the gene matches do not reach 3 bases of it. The germline V gene sets CDR1 to SGHRS and CDR2 to YFSETQ. Including the terminal cysteine and phenylalanine, the CDR3 comprises 14 residues. The CDR3 DNA has 42 bases and is translated from base 1. Library prep was done by the immunoSEQ multiplex PCR assay. For the multiplex PCR, a mixture combining 60 forward primers for TCR Vbeta segments and 13 reverse primers for TCR Jbeta segments was used. The CDR3 region of rearranged TCR beta genes was amplified from genomic DNA by a multiplex PCR assay. Amplified TCR beta libraries were sequenced as 87-base-pair reads on the Illumina HiSeq System. From the authors' description of their analysis: A later analysis counted about 82 million unique TCR beta chains across the 666 repertoires, and around 9.9 million of these chains were shared by at least two donors. A nearest-neighbor algorithm error-corrected the raw reads and collapsed the reads into unique sequences, merging closely related sequences to remove PCR and sequencing errors. To assign V, D and J gene segments, CDR3 sequences were aligned to IMGT reference sequences. Each retained sequence needed at least a six-nucleotide match to both a V gene segment and a J gene segment. Rearrangements were classified as productive when the CDR3 lacked stop codons and remained in frame with V and J, and all other rearrangements were classified as non-productive. Following IMGT convention, CDR3 was defined as the stretch from the second conserved V-encoded cysteine to the conserved J-encoded phenylalanine. The earlier analysis of about 610 of the donors excluded sequences that lacked an unambiguous match to a single V gene segment. An earlier analysis of just under 600 of the donors called V segments functional above 56.7% productive rearrangements and segregating when the between-donor standard deviation exceeded 5%. A statistical classification framework was built for diagnosing cytomegalovirus status from the catalog of TCR beta chain sequences. In a later analysis, V and J genes were assigned by comparing TCR nucleotide sequences against IMGT/GENE-DB human TR gene sequences. In a later analysis, CDR3 sequences and most-parsimonious VDJ recombination scenarios were assigned using the TCRdist pipeline. A later analysis defined each TCR beta chain by its CDR3 amino acid sequence plus V-gene family, and excluded reads lacking a unique V-gene family. A later analysis removed 550 to 700 highly shared, low-generation-probability nucleotide sequences to deal with suspected cross-contamination and a sequencing artifact. In a later analysis, a clonal expansion index was calculated for each public chain from normalized within-repertoire ranks of inferred template counts. A later analysis computed generation probabilities with a VDJ recombination model fitted to out-of-frame rearrangements, and checked the results against IGoR. In a later analysis, hypergeometric tests were used to score TCR-TCR, TCR-HLA and TCR-CMV co-occurrence, with a repertoire-size bias correction applied to TCR pairs. To estimate false discovery rates, a later analysis permuted the HLA or CMV assignments 20 times. In a later analysis, co-occurring TCRs were grouped with DBSCAN, and TCRdist sequence similarity was added when clustering was performed within HLA-allele-positive subsets. Repertoires with fewer than 30,000 or more than 120,000 public chains were left out of co-occurrence clustering, as were several repertoires with anomalous nucleotide sharing. This immuneACCESS table, as held by TCRdb, lists in-frame sequences with V and J called but not all clones. Of the missing ones, under half trace to an unresolved V gene in checked studies; the others have no known cause. V, J and clone size are those of that table, while D and trimming were read from the DNA. The table for this sample lists tens of thousands of clones; just over 75% of them were counted only once. The ten largest clones take up 2.5% to 3% of the sample.

Sequencing was done on a sample of PBMCs. The rearrangement combines TRBV5-1 with TRBJ1-1; 8 of the junction bases match TRBD1. The receptor was derived from a middle-aged man in good health and CMV-seropositive. The CDR3 region reads CASSVGQGNTEAFF. The DNA sequence is as follows: TGCGCCAGCAGCGTTGGACAGGGGAACACTGAAGCTTTCTTT.